This TCR beta chain was sequenced for a study of blood T cell repertoires in COVID-19. Turning to the study itself: PBMCs, B-cell-depleted T cells, or T cells provided the cDNA or gDNA that made up the material.

Trimming at V came to 6 bases and at J to 4 bases, leaving 6 bases not matched to a gene. Germline V gives CDR1 SQVTM, CDR2 ANQGSEA. The length of the CDR3 is 15 residues. Original analysis: Amplified reference gene primers provided the basis for estimating nucleated cell counts. Using immunoSEQ multiplex PCR, the repertoire was profiled, and TCRdb retains in-frame clones only, with some absent. Clone size and V and J calls were adopted from that table, with D and trimming inferred from the DNA. The sample comprises tens of thousands of clones, about 85% of which are singletons, and over 9% rests with the top ten. This clone was seen more than once but under ten times.

The source of this sequence is a human donor in a cohort sampled during active COVID-19. What was sequenced was peripheral blood. V is TRBV29-1 and J is TRBJ2-1; 13 bases are a match to TRBD2. The CDR3 reads CSVGGLAGRYNEQFF. CDR3 in DNA: TGCAGCGTGGGGGGACTAGCGGGGAGGTACAATGAGCAGTTCTTC.